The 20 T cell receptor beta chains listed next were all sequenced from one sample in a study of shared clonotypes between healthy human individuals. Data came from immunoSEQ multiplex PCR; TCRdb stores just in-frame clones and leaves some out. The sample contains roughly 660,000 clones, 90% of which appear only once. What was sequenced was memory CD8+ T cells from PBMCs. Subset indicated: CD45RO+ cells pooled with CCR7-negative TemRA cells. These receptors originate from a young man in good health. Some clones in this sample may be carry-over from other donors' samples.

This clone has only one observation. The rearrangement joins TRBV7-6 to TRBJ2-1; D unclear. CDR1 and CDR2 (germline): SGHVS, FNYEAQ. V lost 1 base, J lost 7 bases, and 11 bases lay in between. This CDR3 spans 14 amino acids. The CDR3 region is CASSLEEIWNEQFF. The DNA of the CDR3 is TGTGCCAGCAGCTTAGAGGAGATTTGGAATGAGCAGTTCTTC.

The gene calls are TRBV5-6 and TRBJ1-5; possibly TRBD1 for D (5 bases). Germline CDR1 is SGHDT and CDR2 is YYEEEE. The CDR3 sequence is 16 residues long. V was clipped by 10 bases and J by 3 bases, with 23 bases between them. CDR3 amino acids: CALRIFRGRINQPQHF. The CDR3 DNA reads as TGTGCCCTTAGAATATTCCGGGGACGGATCAATCAGCCCCAGCATTTT. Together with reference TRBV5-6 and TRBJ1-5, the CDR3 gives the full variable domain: DAGVTQSPTHLIKTRGQQVTLRCSPKSGHDTVSWYQQALGQGPQFIFQYYEEEERQRGNFPDRFSGHQFPNYSSELNVNALLLGDSALYLCALRIFRGRINQPQHFGDGTRLSIL.

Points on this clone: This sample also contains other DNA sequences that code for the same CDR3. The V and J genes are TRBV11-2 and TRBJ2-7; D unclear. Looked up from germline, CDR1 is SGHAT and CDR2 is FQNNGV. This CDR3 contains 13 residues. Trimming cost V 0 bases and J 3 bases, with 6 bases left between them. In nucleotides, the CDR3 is TGTGCCAGCAGCTTAGAATCAGACTACGAGCAGTACTTC. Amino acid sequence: CASSLESDYEQYF.

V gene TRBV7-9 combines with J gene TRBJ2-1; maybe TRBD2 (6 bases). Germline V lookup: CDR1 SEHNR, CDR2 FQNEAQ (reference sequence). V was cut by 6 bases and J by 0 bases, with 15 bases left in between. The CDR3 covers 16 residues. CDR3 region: CASSLASASSYNEQFF. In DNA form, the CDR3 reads TGTGCCAGCAGTCTTGCTAGCGCCTCCTCCTACAATGAGCAGTTCTTC.

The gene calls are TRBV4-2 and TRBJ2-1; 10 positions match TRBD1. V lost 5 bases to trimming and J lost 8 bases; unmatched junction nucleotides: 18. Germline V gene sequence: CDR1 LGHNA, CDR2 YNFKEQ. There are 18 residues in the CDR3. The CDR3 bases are TGTGCCAGCAGCATCGCGGGACAGGGGATTACGGGTGCCCATGAGCAGTTCTTC. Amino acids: CASSIAGQGITGAHEQFF.

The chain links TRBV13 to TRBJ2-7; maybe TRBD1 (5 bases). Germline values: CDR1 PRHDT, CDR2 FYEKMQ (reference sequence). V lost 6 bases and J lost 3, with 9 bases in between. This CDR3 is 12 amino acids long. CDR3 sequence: CASSPDSYEQYF. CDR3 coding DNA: TGTGCCAGCAGTCCCGACAGCTACGAGCAGTACTTC. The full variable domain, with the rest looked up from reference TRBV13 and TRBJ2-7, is AAGVIQSPRHLIKEKRETATLKCYPIPRHDTVYWYQQGPGQDPQFLISFYEKMQSDKGSIPDRFSAQQFSDYHSELNMSSLELGDSALYFCASSPDSYEQYFGPGTRLTVT.

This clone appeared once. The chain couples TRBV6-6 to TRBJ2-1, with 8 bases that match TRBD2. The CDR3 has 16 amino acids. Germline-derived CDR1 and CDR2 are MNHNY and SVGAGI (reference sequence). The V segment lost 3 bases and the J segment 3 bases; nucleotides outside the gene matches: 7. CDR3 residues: CASSYHSGVGYNEQFF. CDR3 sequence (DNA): TGTGCCAGCAGTTATCATAGCGGGGTGGGCTACAATGAGCAGTTCTTC.

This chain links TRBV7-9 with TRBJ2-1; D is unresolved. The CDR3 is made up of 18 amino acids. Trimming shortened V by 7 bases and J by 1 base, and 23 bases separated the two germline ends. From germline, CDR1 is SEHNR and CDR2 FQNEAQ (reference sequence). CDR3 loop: CASTSPEVAPSSYNEQFF. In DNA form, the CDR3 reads TGTGCCAGCACCTCCCCCGAGGTGGCCCCGTCTTCCTACAATGAGCAGTTCTTC.

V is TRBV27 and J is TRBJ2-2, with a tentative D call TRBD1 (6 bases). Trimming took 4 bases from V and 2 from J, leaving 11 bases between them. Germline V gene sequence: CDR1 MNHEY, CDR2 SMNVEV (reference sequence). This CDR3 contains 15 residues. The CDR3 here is CASSSGAENTGELFF. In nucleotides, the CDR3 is TGTGCCAGCAGTTCAGGGGCCGAAAACACCGGGGAGCTGTTTTTT.

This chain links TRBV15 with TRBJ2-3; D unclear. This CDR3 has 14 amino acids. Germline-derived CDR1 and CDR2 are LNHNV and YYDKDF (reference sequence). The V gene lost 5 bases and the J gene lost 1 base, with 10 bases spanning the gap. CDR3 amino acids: CATSERGGTDTQYF. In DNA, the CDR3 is TGTGCCACCAGCGAGCGCGGCGGCACAGATACGCAGTATTTT.

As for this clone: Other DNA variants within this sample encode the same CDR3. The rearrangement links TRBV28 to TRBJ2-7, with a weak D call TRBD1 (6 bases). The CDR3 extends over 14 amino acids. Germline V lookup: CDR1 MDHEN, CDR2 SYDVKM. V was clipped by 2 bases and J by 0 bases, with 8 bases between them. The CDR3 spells CASSLQGSSYEQYF. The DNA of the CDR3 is TGTGCCAGCAGTTTACAGGGGAGCTCCTACGAGCAGTACTTC.

In DNA form, the CDR3 reads TGCGCCAGCAGCTTTGGACAGGGGGTTTCTGAAAAACTGTTTTTT. Residues: CASSFGQGVSEKLFF. V usage is TRBV5-1 and J usage is TRBJ1-4; 10 bases are a match to TRBD1. CDR1 SGHRS and CDR2 YFSETQ come from the germline V gene. The CDR3 totals 15 residues. Trimming at V came to 2 bases and at J to 7 bases, leaving 5 bases not matched to a gene.

Here the CDR3 DNA reads TGTGCCAGCAGCTTAAATTACGGGGAGCTGTTTTTT. It is translated as CASSLNYGELFF. The V and J genes are TRBV5-6 and TRBJ2-2, with D unresolved. The germline gives CDR1 SGHDT, CDR2 YYEEEE. The germline V and J ends were trimmed by 2 bases and 7 bases, with 6 bases remaining between them. CDR3 length equals 12 residues.

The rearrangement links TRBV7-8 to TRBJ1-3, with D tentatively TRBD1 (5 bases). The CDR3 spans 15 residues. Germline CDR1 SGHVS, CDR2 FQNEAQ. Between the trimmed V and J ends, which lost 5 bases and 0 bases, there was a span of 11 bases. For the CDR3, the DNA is TGTGCCAGCAGCCCTTGGGGGTACTCTGGAAACACCATATATTTT. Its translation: CASSPWGYSGNTIYF.

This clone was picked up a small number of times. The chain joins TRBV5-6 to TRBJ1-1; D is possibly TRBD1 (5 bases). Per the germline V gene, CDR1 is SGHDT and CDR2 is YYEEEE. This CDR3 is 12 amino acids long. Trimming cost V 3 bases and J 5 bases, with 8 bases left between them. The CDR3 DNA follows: TGTGCCAGCAGCTGGCAGGGAACTGAAGCTTTCTTT. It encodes CASSWQGTEAFF.

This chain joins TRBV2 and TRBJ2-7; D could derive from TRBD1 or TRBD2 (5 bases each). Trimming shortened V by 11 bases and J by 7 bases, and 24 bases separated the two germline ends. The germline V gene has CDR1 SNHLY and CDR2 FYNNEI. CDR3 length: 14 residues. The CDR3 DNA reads TGTGCCCTCCTTGAGGGGCATACGAGTTCGGAGCAGTACTTC. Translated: CALLEGHTSSEQYF. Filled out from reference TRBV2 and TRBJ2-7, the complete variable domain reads EPEVTQTPSHQVTQMGQEVILRCVPISNHLYFYWYRQILGQKVEFLVSFYNNEISEKSEIFDDQFSVERPDGSNFTLKIRSTKLEDSAMYFCALLEGHTSSEQYFGPGTRLTVT.

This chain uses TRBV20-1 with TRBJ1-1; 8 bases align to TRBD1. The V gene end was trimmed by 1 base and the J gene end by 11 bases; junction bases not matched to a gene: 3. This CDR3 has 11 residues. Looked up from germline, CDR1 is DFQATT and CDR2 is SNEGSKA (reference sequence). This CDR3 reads CSARADRDAFF. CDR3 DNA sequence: TGCAGTGCTAGAGCGGACAGGGACGCTTTCTTT.

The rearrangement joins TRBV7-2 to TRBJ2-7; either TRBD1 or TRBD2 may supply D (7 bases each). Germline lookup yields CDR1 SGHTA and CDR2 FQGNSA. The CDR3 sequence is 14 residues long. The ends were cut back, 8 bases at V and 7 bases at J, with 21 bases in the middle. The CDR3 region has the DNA TGTGCCAGCGAGCCCAGGGGGGGCCAAGAAGAGCAGTACTTC. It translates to CASEPRGGQEEQYF.

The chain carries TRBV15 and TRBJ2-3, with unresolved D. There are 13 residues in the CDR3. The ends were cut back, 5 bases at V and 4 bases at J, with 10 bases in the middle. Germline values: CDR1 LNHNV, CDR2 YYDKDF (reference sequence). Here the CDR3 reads CATSAAPPDTQYF. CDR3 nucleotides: TGTGCCACCAGCGCCGCCCCCCCAGATACGCAGTATTTT.

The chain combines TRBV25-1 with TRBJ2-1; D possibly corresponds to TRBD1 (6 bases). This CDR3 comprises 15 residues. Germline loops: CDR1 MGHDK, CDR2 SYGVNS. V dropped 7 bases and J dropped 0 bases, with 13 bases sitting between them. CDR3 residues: CASNWGHPSYNEQFF. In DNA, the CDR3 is TGTGCCAGCAATTGGGGGCACCCCTCCTACAATGAGCAGTTCTTC.